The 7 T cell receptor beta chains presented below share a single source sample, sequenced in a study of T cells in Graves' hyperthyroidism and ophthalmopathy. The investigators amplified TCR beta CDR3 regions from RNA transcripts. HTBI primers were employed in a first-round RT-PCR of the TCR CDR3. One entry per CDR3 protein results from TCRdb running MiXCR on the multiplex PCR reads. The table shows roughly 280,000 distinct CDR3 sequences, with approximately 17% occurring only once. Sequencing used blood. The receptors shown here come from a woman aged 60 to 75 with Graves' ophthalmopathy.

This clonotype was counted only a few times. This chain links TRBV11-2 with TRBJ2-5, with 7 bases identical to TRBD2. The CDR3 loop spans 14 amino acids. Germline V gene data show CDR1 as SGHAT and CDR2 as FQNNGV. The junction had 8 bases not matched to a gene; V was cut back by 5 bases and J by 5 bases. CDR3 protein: CASSPRAGFETQYF. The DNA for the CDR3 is TGTGCCAGCAGCCCCCGAGCGGGGTTTGAGACCCAGTACTTC.

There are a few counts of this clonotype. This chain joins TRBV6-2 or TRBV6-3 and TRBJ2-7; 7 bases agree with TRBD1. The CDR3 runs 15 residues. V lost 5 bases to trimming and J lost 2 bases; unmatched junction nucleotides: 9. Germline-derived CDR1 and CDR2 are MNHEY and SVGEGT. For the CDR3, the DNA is TGTGCCAGCAGTCCCCGGACAGGTCCGCCCTACGAGCAGTACTTC. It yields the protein CASSPRTGPPYEQYF.

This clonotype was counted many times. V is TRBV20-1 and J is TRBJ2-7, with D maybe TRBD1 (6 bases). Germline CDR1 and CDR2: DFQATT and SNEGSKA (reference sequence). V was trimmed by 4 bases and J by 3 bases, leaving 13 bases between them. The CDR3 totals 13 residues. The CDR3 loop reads CSANPRTDYEQYF. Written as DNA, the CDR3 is TGCAGTGCTAACCCCAGGACAGACTACGAGCAGTACTTC.

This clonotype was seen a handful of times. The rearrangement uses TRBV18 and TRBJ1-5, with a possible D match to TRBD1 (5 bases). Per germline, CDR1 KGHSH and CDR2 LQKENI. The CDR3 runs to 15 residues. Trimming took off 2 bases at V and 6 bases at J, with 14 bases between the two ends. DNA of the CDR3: TGTGCCAGCTCACCAACGCAGGGAGTTCGTCAGCCCCAGCATTTT. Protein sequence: CASSPTQGVRQPQHF. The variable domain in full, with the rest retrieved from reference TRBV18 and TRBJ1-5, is NAGVMQNPRHLVRRRGQEARLRCSPMKGHSHVYWYRQLPEEGLKFMVYLQKENIIDESGMPKERFSAEFPKEGPSILRIQQVVRGDSAAYFCASSPTQGVRQPQHFGDGTRLSIL.

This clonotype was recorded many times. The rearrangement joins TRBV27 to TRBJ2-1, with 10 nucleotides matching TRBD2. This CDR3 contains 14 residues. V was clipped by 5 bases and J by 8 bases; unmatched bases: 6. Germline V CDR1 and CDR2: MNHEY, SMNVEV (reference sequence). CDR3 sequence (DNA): TGTGCCAGCAGTCAGCGGGAGGGCCCCTATGAGCAGTTCTTC. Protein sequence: CASSQREGPYEQFF.

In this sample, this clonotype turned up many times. CDR3 sequence reads: CASRTTGGTEAFF. The DNA of the CDR3 is TGTGCCAGCAGGACGACAGGGGGCACTGAAGCTTTCTTT. V is TRBV6-1 and J is TRBJ1-1, with 9 bases matching TRBD1. J gave up 4 bases and V 6 bases, and 3 bases lay outside the gene matches. Germline V gene sequence: CDR1 MNHNS, CDR2 SASEGT. The CDR3 runs to 13 residues.

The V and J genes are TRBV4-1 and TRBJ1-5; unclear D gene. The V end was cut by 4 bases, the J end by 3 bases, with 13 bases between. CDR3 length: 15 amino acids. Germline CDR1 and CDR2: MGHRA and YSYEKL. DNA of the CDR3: TGCGCCAGCAGCCCTAACATGCAGTCCAATCAGCCCCAGCATTTT. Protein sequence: CASSPNMQSNQPQHF.